The 8 T cell receptor beta chains listed next were all sequenced from one sample in a study of control samples from healthy donors and cancer patients. Libraries were prepared by immunoSEQ multiplex PCR; TCRdb keeps only in-frame clonotypes and omits some of them. Seen here are approximately 150,000 clones, 91% observed once, and the top ten hold approximately 3.2%. Sequenced: blood. The receptors here all came from a young man in good health.

V gene TRBV19 combines with J gene TRBJ1-3; D is unclear. Germline CDR1 reads LNHDA; CDR2 reads SQIVND (reference sequence). The V end was cut by 1 base, the J end by 0 bases, with 10 bases between. CDR3 length equals 16 residues. Here the CDR3 reads CASSIGVGNSGNTIYF. The DNA for the CDR3 is TGTGCCAGTAGTATAGGGGTAGGAAACTCTGGAAACACCATATATTTT. The complete variable domain, with remaining parts taken from reference TRBV19 and TRBJ1-3, reads DGGITQSPKYLFRKEGQNVTLSCEQNLNHDAMYWYRQDPGQGLRLIYYSQIVNDFQKGDIAEGYSVSREKKESFPLTVTSAQKNPTAFYLCASSIGVGNSGNTIYFGEGSWLTVV.

This chain links TRBV12-5 with TRBJ1-3; maybe TRBD1 (6 bases). Per germline, CDR1 LGHNT and CDR2 FRNRAP. Trimming took off 1 base at V and 5 bases at J, with 15 bases between the two ends. The CDR3 runs 16 residues. The CDR3 region is CASGLDPGHSRNTIYF. The DNA of the CDR3 is TGTGCTAGTGGTTTGGACCCGGGACACTCCAGAAACACCATATATTTT.

This clone was counted a few times. The J gene is TRBJ1-1, the V gene TRBV28; D remains ambiguous. The ends were cut back, 2 bases at V and 1 base at J, with 5 bases in the middle. Per germline, CDR1 MDHEN and CDR2 SYDVKM. The CDR3 length is 13 residues. In DNA form, the CDR3 reads TGTGCCAGCAGTTTAGGGAAGAACACTGAAGCTTTCTTT. Translation gives CASSLGKNTEAFF.

The chain combines TRBV30 with TRBJ2-1, with TRBD1 matching 9 bases. The length of the CDR3 is 15 residues. V lost 5 bases and J lost 0; bases outside the gene matches: 5. Germline CDR1 and CDR2: GTSNPN and SVGIG (reference sequence). The CDR3 bases are TGTGCCTGGGGAGGGGGACAGGGCTCCTACAATGAGCAGTTCTTC. Translation gives CAWGGGQGSYNEQFF.

This chain uses TRBV9 with TRBJ1-6, with 7 nucleotides matching TRBD1. V was clipped by 3 bases and J by 6 bases; unmatched bases: 6. CDR3 length equals 15 residues. The germline gives CDR1 SGDLS, CDR2 YYNGEE. The CDR3: CASSAPGQTNSPLHF. The CDR3 DNA follows: TGTGCCAGCAGCGCTCCGGGACAGACTAATTCACCCCTCCACTTT.

The chain has TRBV24-1 and TRBJ1-5; 10 bases fit TRBD1. The germline gives CDR1 KGHDR, CDR2 SFDVKD. J lost 3 bases, V lost 5 bases, and 18 bases had no gene match. The CDR3 is made up of 20 amino acids. CDR3 DNA: TGTGCCACCAGTGCACGAGACAGGGGGCCAACTGAAGCCTTCAATCAGCCCCAGCATTTT. Translating gives CATSARDRGPTEAFNQPQHF.

This clone was seen a single time. The same CDR3 also results from other DNA sequences found in this sample. This chain links TRBV27 with TRBJ1-5; D uncertain. V lost 0 bases and J lost 0, with 0 bases in between. There are 13 residues in the CDR3. In germline, CDR1 is MNHEY, CDR2 SMNVEV (reference sequence). Written as DNA, the CDR3 is TGTGCCAGCAGTTTATCTAGCAATCAGCCCCAGCATTTT. This translates into CASSLSSNQPQHF.

This sequence joins TRBV5-1 and TRBJ1-5, with a weak D call TRBD1 (5 bases). This CDR3 comprises 14 residues. The germline CDR1 and CDR2 sequences are SGHRS and YFSETQ. Trimming took off 1 base at V and 6 bases at J, with 11 bases between the two ends. Here the CDR3 reads CASSLSGSSQPQHF. The CDR3 bases are TGCGCCAGCAGCTTGTCAGGGAGTAGTCAGCCCCAGCATTTT.